These T cell receptor beta chains were read from a single sample in a study of blood T cells in healthy people across ages. TCRdb called the 5' RACE reads again in MiXCR, with one record for every CDR3 protein. The table shows over 450,000 distinct CDR3 sequences, with around 24% occurring only once. These records were also assigned to another study, of T cells of mothers and their children.

The sample consisted of blood. These receptor sequences come from a boy younger than 18 in good health. CDR3s include the opening cysteine and the closing phenylalanine or tryptophan. Fields, in order: V gene, clone size, CDR3 length, J gene, CDR3 protein. Clone sizes are given selectively: once, few, many, or a class where the clone is expanded.

>TRBV24-1|NA|14|TRBJ2-1
CATSDFLSGRPPVF
>TRBV7-9|once|17|TRBJ2-1
CASRPIFSGGHYNEQFF
>TRBV25-1|NA|12|TRBJ1-1
CASSEAGGEAFF
>TRBV5-1|NA|16|TRBJ2-2
CASTVRAYANTGELFF
>TRBV9|NA|13|TRBJ2-3
CASSVGPEDTQYF
>TRBV12-3/TRBV12-4|few|14|TRBJ1-1
CASSWTGARTEAFF
>TRBV5-4|NA|15|TRBJ2-5
CASSLLGGGEETQYF
>TRBV28|NA|13|TRBJ1-2
CASSGGQHYGYTF
>TRBV19|few|18|TRBJ2-2
CASYIQGPGQGRTGELFF
>TRBV4-3|few|14|TRBJ2-7
CASSQEQISYEQYF
>TRBV7-2|few|15|NA
CASSLGIGKNYEQYF
>TRBV4-3|NA|14|TRBJ2-1
CASSQERLAREQFF
>TRBV29-1|once|12|TRBJ2-5
CSVGASSGTQYF
>TRBV2|many|13|TRBJ2-5
CASRGTKQETQYF
>TRBV29-1|NA|13|TRBJ2-3
CSARTSTTDTQYF
>TRBV5-8|NA|12|TRBJ2-5
CASTPSIGTQYF
>TRBV29-1|NA|14|TRBJ2-7
CSVGAATGTYEQYF
>TRBV6-2/TRBV6-3|few|14|NA
CASRERGQGGEQYF
>TRBV28|once|17|TRBJ2-1
CASNGGLLGQPYNEQFF
>TRBV20-1|NA|15|TRBJ1-6
CSASNRGSYNSPLHF
>TRBV20-1|few|14|TRBJ1-4
CSAPGRDRDEKLFF
>TRBV28|NA|15|TRBJ2-6
CVSRQGARGANVLTF
>TRBV3-1|few|14|TRBJ2-7
CASSHRPATYEQYF
>TRBV20-1|few|18|TRBJ2-2
CSAREVQAMMMNTGELFF
>TRBV30|few|11|TRBJ1-1
CAAGMNTEAFF
>TRBV29-1|few|14|TRBJ1-4
CSGKQGTTNEKLFF
>TRBV20-1|NA|11|TRBJ1-5
CSASWGSTQHF
>TRBV3-1|few|14|TRBJ1-2
CASTPRGQSYGYTF
>TRBV30|many|14|TRBJ2-2
CAWSSGGDHGELFF
>TRBV29-1|NA|15|TRBJ2-1
CSVVGGGQGYNEQFF
>TRBV2|NA|15|TRBJ1-1
CASSETLGWGTEAFF
>TRBV5-6|NA|14|NA
CASSFPGGGNEQFF
>TRBV6-5|NA|16|TRBJ2-7
CASSYSIPGTGNEQYF
>TRBV20-1|NA|15|TRBJ2-7
CSARDEPTGTYEQYF
>TRBV9|few|13|NA
CASSVDEGSEQYF
>TRBV28|NA|17|TRBJ2-2
CASSYSSTGGRDGELFF
>TRBV4-1|few|14|TRBJ1-2
CASSQGQVVYGYTF
>TRBV6-2/TRBV6-3|NA|16|TRBJ2-1
CASGGTSGRGYNEQFF
>TRBV12-3/TRBV12-4|NA|14|NA
CASSLMGLGETQYF
>TRBV28|many|18|TRBJ1-4
CASSTIRDSLDPNEKLFF
>TRBV27|many|15|TRBJ2-7
CASSLGLADFYEQYF
>TRBV5-1|NA|16|NA
CASSWSERGLTYEQYF
>TRBV9|NA|15|TRBJ2-1
CVSSTRSWVYNEQFF
>TRBV29-1|NA|15|TRBJ2-1
CSITVGLAKYNEQFF
>TRBV20-1|once|14|TRBJ1-4
CSARDWQGNEKLFF
>TRBV11-2|NA|16|TRBJ2-3
CASSPLAGGTTDTQYF
>TRBV28|NA|16|TRBJ1-3
CGSSLFQGTFGNTIYF
>TRBV9|few|15|TRBJ2-1
CASSVEPSSYNEQFF
>TRBV6-2/TRBV6-3|few|16|TRBJ2-7
CASSLEGTPSSYEQYF
>TRBV28|NA|19|TRBJ2-6
CASSSYFLLANSGANVLTF
>TRBV20-1|NA|15|TRBJ2-2
CSAAPRGRLLGELFF
>TRBV4-3|few|17|TRBJ1-5
CASSQDLDSPSNQPQHF